This T cell receptor beta chain emerged from a study of T cells in Graves' hyperthyroidism and ophthalmopathy. Trimming cost V 0 bases and J 11 bases, with 13 bases left between them. The germline gives CDR1 LGHDT, CDR2 YNNKEL (reference sequence). The CDR3 sequence is 13 residues long. TCR beta CDR3 region amplification was performed from RNA transcripts. HTBI primers were the set used in a first-round RT-PCR of the TCR CDR3. MiXCR was run by TCRdb on the multiplex PCR reads, yielding one entry per CDR3 protein. The sample has a few hundred thousand distinct CDR3 sequences; approximately 15% are singletons.

The source of this sequence is a woman in her twenties or thirties with Graves' hyperthyroidism. The V call is TRBV3-1, the J call TRBJ2-5; D is perhaps TRBD1 (5 bases). The material sequenced was blood. CDR3 DNA sequence: TGTGCCAGCAGCCAAGAAGGCTGGGGCGGACAGTACTTC. Translation gives CASSQEGWGGQYF.